This passage covers 27 T cell receptor beta chains from one sample sequenced in a study of blood T cell repertoires in COVID-19. Produced via immunoSEQ multiplex PCR; TCRdb's table is partial and in-frame only. The table records 55,000 to 80,000 clones, 70% to 85% of them present only once. Material for sequencing was peripheral blood. The receptors were sampled from a man between 60 and 75 years old with acute or convalescent COVID-19.

The rearrangement links TRBV19 to TRBJ1-2; 8 nucleotides align to TRBD1. The CDR3 totals 17 residues. Trimming took 5 bases from V and 8 from J; bases not matched to a gene: 19. CDR1 is LNHDA, CDR2 SQIVND, per germline (reference sequence). CDR3 bases: TGTGCCAGTAGTTCCCGCGCCCGACAGGGGACGACGGGCGGCTACACCTTC. Translated, it gives CASSSRARQGTTGGYTF.

The chain is built from TRBV6-6 and TRBJ2-2; D is possibly TRBD1 (7 bases). Germline assignment: CDR1 MNHNY and CDR2 SVGAGI (reference sequence). This CDR3 contains 15 residues. Between the trimmed V and J ends, which lost 7 bases and 4 bases, there was a span of 16 bases. In DNA, the CDR3 is TGTGCCAGCACCTCATTCCAGGGGGGCACCGGGGAGCTGTTTTTT. Translated, it gives CASTSFQGGTGELFF.

This rearrangement joins TRBV15 to TRBJ2-1; D perhaps matches TRBD1 (6 bases). Germline CDR1 and CDR2: LNHNV and YYDKDF (reference sequence). The CDR3 consists of 16 residues. Trimming left V 3 bases short and J 7 bases short, with 19 bases between. CDR3 residues: CATSRGKGVGANEQFF. As DNA, the CDR3 is TGTGCCACCAGCAGGGGAAAGGGGGTTGGAGCGAATGAGCAGTTCTTC.

The chain has TRBV10-3 and TRBJ2-3; 11 bases map to TRBD2. Trimming removed 3 bases from V and 4 bases from J; junction bases left unmatched: 3. Germline CDR1 is ENHRY and CDR2 is SYGVKD. There are 15 residues in the CDR3. CDR3 loop: CAISDTSGSPDTQYF. CDR3 nucleotides: TGTGCCATCAGTGATACTAGCGGGAGCCCAGATACGCAGTATTTT.

The V and J genes are TRBV6-4 and TRBJ2-1; TRBD2 is a possible D gene (5 bases). CDR3 length: 17 amino acids. Germline assignment: CDR1 MRHNA and CDR2 SNTAGT. V lost 0 bases and J 0 bases, leaving 12 bases between the germline ends. For the CDR3, the DNA is TGTGCCAGCAGTGACTCCCCACGCGGGTCCTCCTACAATGAGCAGTTCTTC. Translated, it gives CASSDSPRGSSYNEQFF.

The chain recombines TRBV5-4 with TRBJ2-7; 7 bases agree with TRBD2. Germline CDR1 reads SGHNT; CDR2 reads YYREEE (reference sequence). V lost 2 bases, J lost 4 bases, and 3 bases stayed unmatched. This CDR3 spans 13 amino acids. The CDR3 bases are TGTGCCAGCAGCTTTGGGGAGGGGTACGAGCAGTACTTC. This codes for CASSFGEGYEQYF.

The rearrangement joins TRBV2 to TRBJ1-5, with 9 bases identical to TRBD1. J lost 5 bases, V lost 3 bases, and 5 bases had no gene match. This CDR3 is built from 15 residues. Germline V gene sequence: CDR1 SNHLY, CDR2 FYNNEI. In nucleotides, the CDR3 is TGTGCCAGCAGTGATAGAGGACAGGGGTATCAGCCCCAGCATTTT. Residues: CASSDRGQGYQPQHF. Using reference TRBV2 and TRBJ1-5 for the parts outside the CDR3, the full variable domain is EPEVTQTPSHQVTQMGQEVILRCVPISNHLYFYWYRQILGQKVEFLVSFYNNEISEKSEIFDDQFSVERPDGSNFTLKIRSTKLEDSAMYFCASSDRGQGYQPQHFGDGTRLSIL.

The CDR3 region has the DNA TGTGCCAGCAGCGGGACAGCTAACTATGGCTACACCTTC. Amino acid sequence: CASSGTANYGYTF. This chain links TRBV5-4 with TRBJ1-2; 7 nucleotides align to TRBD1. The germline V gene encodes CDR1 SGHNT and CDR2 YYREEE (reference sequence). This CDR3 comprises 13 residues. V lost 4 bases to trimming and J lost 0 bases; unmatched junction nucleotides: 0.

The chain has TRBV4-1 and TRBJ1-1; 9 bases line up with TRBD1. CDR3 length equals 13 residues. Trimming took 1 base from V and 6 from J; bases not matched to a gene: 0. Germline lookup yields CDR1 MGHRA and CDR2 YSYEKL. CDR3 loop: CASSQGTGAEAFF. In DNA, the CDR3 is TGCGCCAGCAGCCAAGGGACAGGGGCTGAAGCTTTCTTT.

There are a few counts of this clone. The chain employs TRBV11-2 and TRBJ1-6; weak D call: TRBD1 (5 bases). The germline CDR1 and CDR2 sequences are SGHAT and FQNNGV. The CDR3 has 15 amino acids. Trimming took 1 base from V and 7 from J, leaving 11 bases between them. The CDR3 DNA reads TGTGCCAGCAGCTTAGGGCAGGGCACGAATTCACCCCTCCACTTT. Translation gives CASSLGQGTNSPLHF.

This chain joins TRBV10-3 and TRBJ1-1; 8 bases line up with TRBD1. Germline V lookup: CDR1 ENHRY, CDR2 SYGVKD. The CDR3 totals 16 residues. With V trimmed by 3 bases and J by 2 bases, 8 bases remained unmatched. CDR3 sequence (DNA): TGTGCCATCAGTGATCAACCCGGGACAGGTAACACTGAAGCTTTCTTT. Residues: CAISDQPGTGNTEAFF.

The rearrangement uses TRBV3-1 (or the pseudogene TRBV3-2) and TRBJ2-1, with a tentative D call TRBD1 (6 bases). V gave up 3 bases and J gave up 14 bases, with 17 bases separating them. Germline V lookup: CDR1 LGHDT, CDR2 YNNKEL (reference sequence). The length of the CDR3 is 13 residues. CDR3 DNA: TGTGCCAGCAGCCACTTGGACAGCCCTAGGGAGTTCTTC. Protein product: CASSHLDSPREFF.

The chain couples TRBV9 to TRBJ1-1; D is undetermined. V lost 0 bases to trimming and J lost 0 bases, with 9 bases between them. Germline-derived CDR1 and CDR2 are SGDLS and YYNGEE. The CDR3 sequence is 15 residues long. The CDR3, as DNA: TGTGCCAGCAGCGTAGAGGTCGACATGAACACTGAAGCTTTCTTT. This gives the protein CASSVEVDMNTEAFF.

This clone was recorded a few times. The rearrangement joins TRBV27 to TRBJ2-2; tentative D call: TRBD2 (5 bases). The ends were cut back, 7 bases at V and 5 bases at J, with 14 bases in the middle. The CDR3 totals 14 residues. Germline V lookup: CDR1 MNHEY, CDR2 SMNVEV (reference sequence). The CDR3 DNA reads as TGTGCCAGCACCCTCTCCCGCGGGACCGGGGAGCTGTTTTTT. The encoded protein is CASTLSRGTGELFF.

The V gene is TRBV29-1, the J gene TRBJ2-1, with 10 bases that match TRBD2. J was trimmed by 3 bases and V by 2 bases; bases with no gene match: 7. This CDR3 spans 16 amino acids. Germline loops: CDR1 SQVTM, CDR2 ANQGSEA. CDR3 loop: CSVEKVAGGHYNEQFF. The CDR3 DNA reads TGCAGCGTTGAAAAAGTAGCGGGAGGCCACTACAATGAGCAGTTCTTC.

CDR3 nucleotides: TGTGCCAGCAGCTTTTATACGGGCGGGAAAGAGACCCAGTACTTC. Amino acids: CASSFYTGGKETQYF. V usage is TRBV7-9 and J usage is TRBJ2-5, with a tentative D call TRBD2 (6 bases). Germline V gene sequence: CDR1 SEHNR, CDR2 FQNEAQ (reference sequence). The ends were cut back, 3 bases at V and 3 bases at J, with 14 bases in the middle. The CDR3 is 15 residues long.

The chain joins TRBV5-6 to TRBJ2-7, with D tentatively TRBD2 (5 bases). Trimming removed 1 base at V and 6 bases at J, with 11 bases between. The CDR3 consists of 13 residues. Germline-derived CDR1 and CDR2 are SGHDT and YYEEEE. CDR3 sequence: CASSLQASSEQYF. The DNA for the CDR3 is TGTGCCAGCAGCTTGCAGGCTAGCTCCGAGCAGTACTTC.

The J gene is TRBJ2-7, the V gene TRBV27, with 10 bases identical to TRBD1. The J segment lost 4 bases and the V segment lost 4 bases, leaving 4 bases of the junction unmatched. Per germline, CDR1 MNHEY and CDR2 SMNVEV (reference sequence). The length of the CDR3 is 14 residues. The CDR3 sequence is CASSSPDRGYEQYF. As DNA, the CDR3 is TGTGCCAGCAGTTCACCGGACAGGGGGTACGAGCAGTACTTC.

This clone was observed a handful of times. This chain connects TRBV5-5 to TRBJ1-6; D gene ambiguous. V was clipped by 0 bases and J by 2 bases, with 9 bases between them. Looked up from germline, CDR1 is SGHKS and CDR2 is YYEKEE (reference sequence). The CDR3 extends over 16 amino acids. The CDR3 sequence: CASSLARRPYNSPLHF. CDR3 sequence (DNA): TGTGCCAGCAGCTTGGCCAGGAGGCCCTATAATTCACCCCTCCACTTT.

The chain recombines TRBV21-1 with TRBJ2-7; the table assigns TRBD1, which was not confirmed against the DNA. TRBV21-1 corresponds to a pseudogene. The CDR3 sequence is 13 residues long. The DNA of the CDR3 is TGTGCCAGCAGCAAAGTCCAGGGATACGAGCAGTACTTC. The encoded protein is CASSKVQGYEQYF.

This clone appeared a few times. The chain is built from TRBV9 and TRBJ1-5, with 7 bases that match TRBD1. This CDR3 comprises 17 residues. V shed 4 bases, J shed 5 bases, and the junction held 15 bases outside the gene matches. CDR1 is SGDLS, CDR2 YYNGEE, per germline. CDR3 DNA sequence: TGTGCCAGCAGCCCGGGCTTGGGGGACAGCCTATATCAGCCCCAGCATTTT. Encoded protein: CASSPGLGDSLYQPQHF.

CDR3 sequence: CAISPTSGGYEQYF. As DNA, the CDR3 is TGTGCCATCAGTCCCACTAGCGGGGGCTACGAGCAGTACTTC. V gene TRBV10-3 combines with J gene TRBJ2-7; 11 bases line up with TRBD2. Germline V gene data show CDR1 as ENHRY and CDR2 as SYGVKD. With 5 bases clipped from V and 3 bases from J, the junction kept 3 bases outside the gene matches. This CDR3 is 14 amino acids long.

This chain joins TRBV29-1 and TRBJ2-3, with TRBD2 as a possible D gene (5 bases). Deletions cut 3 bases from V and 6 bases from J, with 16 bases between. CDR1 SQVTM and CDR2 ANQGSEA come from the germline V gene. This CDR3 region has 14 residues. CDR3 protein: CSVDVPTSIDTQYF. The CDR3 DNA is TGCAGCGTTGACGTCCCTACTAGTATTGATACGCAGTATTTT.

The chain combines TRBV30 with TRBJ2-7; 7 bases map to TRBD1. This CDR3 has 13 residues. V dropped 7 bases and J dropped 6; count of bases not matched to a gene: 12. Germline V CDR1 and CDR2: GTSNPN, SVGIG (reference sequence). The CDR3 DNA reads TGTGCCTTTAACAGGGGCCTACGTGGCGAGCAGTACTTC. Its translation: CAFNRGLRGEQYF.

The chain recombines TRBV29-1 with TRBJ1-3; D remains ambiguous. The germline V gene has CDR1 SQVTM and CDR2 ANQGSEA. Trimming left V 7 bases short and J 1 base short, with 11 bases between. CDR3 size: 13 residues. The DNA of the CDR3 is TGCAGCGGCAGAGAGGCATCTGGAAACACCATATATTTT. Translation: CSGREASGNTIYF.

The rearrangement joins TRBV5-5 to TRBJ2-7, with 11 positions matching TRBD2. CDR3 length: 14 residues. Germline CDR1 and CDR2: SGHKS and YYEKEE (reference sequence). The junction had 3 bases not matched to a gene; V was cut back by 0 bases and J by 7 bases. The CDR3 DNA is TGTGCCAGCAGCTTGGGACTAGCGGGAAGAGAGCAGTACTTC. Protein: CASSLGLAGREQYF.

This clone occurred a few times. This chain connects TRBV30 to TRBJ2-7; TRBD2 is a possible D gene (5 bases). CDR1 and CDR2 (germline): GTSNPN, SVGIG (reference sequence). The CDR3 sequence is 12 residues long. The V end was cut by 5 bases, the J end by 3 bases, with 11 bases between. In DNA form, the CDR3 reads TGTGCCTGGCGGCGTAGCGTCTACGAGCAGTACTTC. This gives the protein CAWRRSVYEQYF.